This TCR beta chain was recorded in a study of cytomegalovirus exposure and HLA in healthy donors. Some clones are missing from TCRdb's copy, which holds only in-frame ones; the method was immunoSEQ multiplex PCR. This repertoire shows roughly 250,000 clones, approximately 87% found once; its top ten account for about 3%. V was shortened by 5 bases and J by 8 bases, with 7 bases between the two germline ends. The CDR3 spans 12 residues. Germline loops: CDR1 MNHEY, CDR2 SMNVEV (reference sequence). The TCR sequence derives from a man between 18 and 29 years old in good health and CMV-seronegative. Sequencing was performed on PBMCs. The rearrangement links TRBV27 to TRBJ1-6, with D possibly TRBD1 on 5 matching bases. This chain's CDR3 is CASSGAHSPLHF. In nucleotides, the CDR3 is TGTGCCAGCAGTGGGGCTCATTCACCCCTCCACTTT.